Listed here is a single T cell receptor beta chain. Expressed TCRB transcripts were sequenced because the isolated RNA had all been reverse transcribed beforehand. The data were produced by immunoSEQ multiplex PCR, yet TCRdb's version contains in-frame clones alone and is incomplete. The top ten clones hold 2% to 2.5% of a sample with 160,000 or so clones, around 10% of them seen once. The source of the sample is a study of beta chain features in type 1 diabetes. The CDR3 has 15 residues. Germline V gene lookup returns CDR1 MNHEY and CDR2 SMNVEV (reference sequence). V lost 2 bases to trimming and J lost 1 base, with 11 bases between them.

The sequencing input was central memory CD4+ T cells from blood. The source of this sequence is a man aged 18 to 30 in good health. The genes are TRBV27 and TRBJ2-5; tentative D call: TRBD2 (5 bases). The CDR3 DNA reads TGTGCCAGCAGTTTAAGTACGCGGGCCCAAGAGACCCAGTACTTC. This sequence encodes CASSLSTRAQETQYF.